This T cell receptor (beta chain) was retrieved from a study of metastatic and nonmetastatic thyroid tumors. Germline CDR1 is SQVTM and CDR2 is ANQGSEA. Trimming left V 7 bases short and J 6 bases short, with 18 bases between. The CDR3 spans 13 residues. This clone occurred a few times. A much larger clone differs from this one at a single base, so this may be a read error. This sample includes further DNA sequences coding for the same CDR3. TCRdb re-analyzed the PCR reads using MiXCR. The sample records more than 20,000 clones, 24% being singletons. Nobody among the patients had been given any treatment before thyroid surgery.

The specimen sequenced was tumor tissue. The chain has TRBV29-1 and TRBJ1-2, with unresolved D. The sequence was collected from a male donor with papillary thyroid cancer or a benign thyroid nodule (not recorded which). Some clones in this sample may be carry-over from other donors' samples. CDR3 in DNA: TGCAGCGCCCTGGGTGATTCGTGGGATGGCTACACCTTC. Translating it yields CSALGDSWDGYTF.